The 23 T cell receptor beta chains in this list originate from one sample, sequenced in a study of blood T cell repertoires in COVID-19. Generated by immunoSEQ multiplex PCR, the TCRdb table keeps only in-frame clones and is missing some. Found here are about 150,000 clones, approximately 85% of them singletons; the top ten hold 0.6% to 0.65%. Sequencing used peripheral blood. These receptors all come from a man aged 55-75 years with COVID-19, enrolled during active disease.

This clone appeared a few times. V and J are TRBV6-4 and TRBJ2-7, with D possibly matching TRBD1 (5 bases). The CDR3 is 13 amino acids. V shed 7 bases and J shed 2 bases, with 12 bases lying between them. Per germline, CDR1 MRHNA and CDR2 SNTAGT. The CDR3: CASKGSETYEQYF. DNA of the CDR3: TGTGCCAGCAAGGGGTCGGAAACCTACGAGCAGTACTTC.

V gene TRBV21-1 combines with J gene TRBJ1-2; the tabulated D call, TRBD1, remains unverified against the DNA. TRBV21-1 is a known pseudogene. This CDR3 comprises 15 residues. This CDR3 is CASSKNGQGAYGYTF. The CDR3 DNA reads as TGTGCCAGCAGCAAAAATGGTCAGGGTGCCTATGGCTACACCTTC.

The chain joins TRBV7-3 to TRBJ1-6; 8 bases are shared with TRBD1. CDR1 is SGHTA, CDR2 FQGTGA, per germline. The length of the CDR3 is 14 residues. Losses at the gene ends were 5 bases for V and 7 bases for J; bases not matched to a gene: 4. CDR3 sequence reads: CASSPGGENSPLHF. For the CDR3, the DNA is TGTGCCAGCAGCCCAGGGGGCGAGAATTCACCCCTCCACTTT.

Here the CDR3 DNA reads TGTGCCAGCAGTTCCTCCCCCACAGGGTTTGGTTCACCCCTCCACTTT. Amino acids: CASSSSPTGFGSPLHF. The chain joins TRBV6-5 to TRBJ1-6, with D possibly TRBD1 on 6 matching bases. The CDR3 runs 16 residues. Trimming took off 4 bases at V and 9 bases at J, with 19 bases between the two ends. In germline, CDR1 is MNHEY, CDR2 SVGAGI.

The chain carries TRBV5-1 and TRBJ2-3; TRBD2 aligns across 8 bases. From germline, CDR1 is SGHRS and CDR2 YFSETQ. This CDR3 contains 16 residues. V was clipped by 4 bases and J by 1 base; unmatched bases: 8. CDR3 residues: CASSVWAGGRTDTQYF. CDR3 nucleotides: TGCGCCAGCAGCGTCTGGGCGGGGGGCCGCACAGATACGCAGTATTTT.

This chain links TRBV24-1 with TRBJ2-1; maybe TRBD1 (8 bases). Germline CDR1 KGHDR, CDR2 SFDVKD. The CDR3 is made up of 16 amino acids. Trimming took off 4 bases at V and 8 bases at J, with 20 bases between the two ends. The CDR3 nucleotides are TGTGCCACCAGTGACCGAGGGAACAGGGGGGGCGATGAGCAGTTCTTC. It is translated as CATSDRGNRGGDEQFF.

The chain carries TRBV5-4 and TRBJ2-1; D uncertain. The CDR3 consists of 15 residues. V was shortened by 4 bases and J by 9 bases, with 20 bases between the two germline ends. Germline V CDR1 and CDR2: SGHNT, YYREEE (reference sequence). The CDR3 loop reads CASSPLTSGLGEQFF. CDR3 nucleotide sequence: TGTGCCAGCAGCCCCTTAACTTCGGGTTTGGGTGAGCAGTTCTTC.

This clone was observed a handful of times. The V call is TRBV27, the J call TRBJ1-5; D gene ambiguous. Germline V gene data show CDR1 as MNHEY and CDR2 as SMNVEV (reference sequence). This CDR3 comprises 13 residues. The germline V and J ends were trimmed by 6 bases and 6 bases, with 12 bases remaining between them. The DNA for the CDR3 is TGTGCCAGCAGAAAACAGCCGAGTCAGCCCCAGCATTTT. This translates into CASRKQPSQPQHF.

The chain couples TRBV29-1 to TRBJ2-4, with TRBD1 identical over 7 bases. V was clipped by 3 bases and J by 7 bases; unmatched bases: 3. The length of the CDR3 is 12 residues. The germline gives CDR1 SQVTM, CDR2 ANQGSEA. The CDR3 bases are TGCAGCGTTGAGGAACAGGGGAACATTCAGTACTTC. It is translated as CSVEEQGNIQYF. Looking up the rest from reference TRBV29-1 and TRBJ2-4 gives the full variable domain: SAVISQKPSRDICQRGTSLTIQCQVDSQVTMMFWYRQQPGQSLTLIATANQGSEATYESGFVIDKFPISRPNLTFSTLTVSNMSPEDSSIYLCSVEEQGNIQYFGAGTRLSVL.

This chain links TRBV2 with TRBJ2-1, with D tentatively TRBD1 (6 bases). Germline V gives CDR1 SNHLY, CDR2 FYNNEI. The germline V and J ends were trimmed by 5 bases and 3 bases, with 14 bases remaining between them. The CDR3 contains 15 residues. Here the CDR3 reads CASSSNRVNYNEQFF. CDR3 sequence (DNA): TGTGCCAGCAGTTCTAACAGGGTAAACTACAATGAGCAGTTCTTC.

This clone was detected only a few times. The sample carries other DNA sequences with the same CDR3. This chain links TRBV14 with TRBJ2-1, with 10 positions matching TRBD1. The germline gives CDR1 SGHDN, CDR2 FVKESK. After removal of 2 bases from V and 4 bases from J, the junction contained 5 bases not matched to a gene. The CDR3 runs to 16 residues. The DNA of the CDR3 is TGTGCCAGCAGCCAAAGGGACAGGGGAAGTTACAATGAGCAGTTCTTC. Translation gives CASSQRDRGSYNEQFF. Variable domain in full (rest from reference TRBV14 and TRBJ2-1): EAGVTQFPSHSVIEKGQTVTLRCDPISGHDNLYWYRRVMGKEIKFLLHFVKESKQDESGMPNNRFLAERTGGTYSTLKVQPAELEDSGVYFCASSQRDRGSYNEQFFGPGTRLTVL.

The J gene is TRBJ2-7, the V gene TRBV5-5; 9 bases map to TRBD1. The CDR3 sequence is 16 residues long. The V and J ends lost 4 bases and 5 bases, in that order; junction bases with no gene match: 13. CDR1 is SGHKS, CDR2 YYEKEE, per germline (reference sequence). The CDR3 coding sequence is TGTGCCAGCAGCACCGACCCGGGGACAGGGCTCCACGAGCAGTACTTC. Amino acids: CASSTDPGTGLHEQYF.

The chain has TRBV20-1 and TRBJ2-7; 7 bases map to TRBD2. V was pared by 5 bases and J by 6 bases, with 4 bases of the junction left unmatched. CDR3 length: 11 amino acids. Germline V gene data show CDR1 as DFQATT and CDR2 as SNEGSKA (reference sequence). This chain's CDR3 is CSAASGGEQYF. CDR3 nucleotides: TGCAGTGCTGCTTCGGGAGGCGAGCAGTACTTC.

The V gene is TRBV12-3 or TRBV12-4, the J gene TRBJ2-7, with D tentatively TRBD1 (5 bases). V lost 8 bases and J lost 6, with 11 bases in between. This CDR3 comprises 11 residues. The CDR3 sequence is CASGQGLEQYF. The CDR3 nucleotides read TGTGCCAGCGGGCAGGGCCTCGAGCAGTACTTC.

In this sample, this clone turned up a few times. This chain uses TRBV6-2 or TRBV6-3 with TRBJ1-2, with 7 positions matching TRBD1. V was clipped by 5 bases and J by 3 bases; unmatched bases: 3. The CDR3 runs to 13 residues. Germline V gene lookup returns CDR1 MNHEY and CDR2 SVGEGT. The CDR3 here is CASSDGTDYGYTF. DNA of the CDR3: TGTGCCAGCAGTGACGGGACAGACTATGGCTACACCTTC.

The rearrangement joins TRBV10-3 to TRBJ2-1; D is uncertain. There are 15 residues in the CDR3. Germline V gives CDR1 ENHRY, CDR2 SYGVKD. The V end lost 3 bases, the J end lost 8 bases, and 17 bases lay between the germline ends. The CDR3 nucleotides are TGTGCCATCAGTGAAGACATGGCAGCCCCGGATGAGCAGTTCTTC. This gives the protein CAISEDMAAPDEQFF.

The genes are TRBV19 and TRBJ1-5; the D is unclear. Trimming stripped 3 bases from V and 2 bases from J, with 11 bases between. CDR1 is LNHDA and CDR2 is SQIVND in the germline V gene (reference sequence). This CDR3 has 15 amino acids. The CDR3 sequence is CASSIPGEGNQPQHF. The CDR3 nucleotides are TGTGCCAGTAGTATCCCGGGAGAGGGCAATCAGCCCCAGCATTTT.

This clone has just a few counts. The V and J genes are TRBV7-9 and TRBJ2-7; a possible D gene is TRBD1 (6 bases). This CDR3 has 14 residues. V lost 5 bases to trimming and J lost 5 bases, with 16 bases between them. Germline loops: CDR1 SEHNR, CDR2 FQNEAQ (reference sequence). CDR3 bases: TGTGCCAGCAGCCTCCAACAGGGTTGGAACGAGCAGTACTTC. Protein product: CASSLQQGWNEQYF.

This chain uses TRBV5-1 with TRBJ1-1; no firm D call. Germline V lookup: CDR1 SGHRS, CDR2 YFSETQ. V was pared by 2 bases and J by 1 base, with 9 bases between. The CDR3 sequence is 14 residues long. This CDR3 reads CASSFARSNTEAFF. The CDR3 nucleotides read TGCGCCAGCAGCTTCGCACGGTCGAACACTGAAGCTTTCTTT.

The rearrangement uses TRBV3-1 (or the pseudogene TRBV3-2) and TRBJ1-1, with a tentative D call TRBD1 (5 bases). This CDR3 is 14 amino acids long. Germline-derived CDR1 and CDR2 are LGHDT and YNNKEL (reference sequence). V was trimmed by 4 bases and J by 2 bases, leaving 11 bases between them. Here the CDR3 reads CASSPGGTNTEAFF. CDR3 nucleotides: TGTGCCAGCAGCCCCGGGGGGACTAACACTGAAGCTTTCTTT.

The V and J genes are TRBV6-2 or TRBV6-3 and TRBJ2-3; TRBD2 matches at 9 bases. The CDR3 contains 17 residues. J lost 2 bases, V lost 0 bases, and 6 bases had no gene match. Germline CDR1 is MNHEY and CDR2 is SVGEGT. CDR3 loop: CASSYSIASGNTDTQYF. CDR3 bases: TGTGCCAGCAGTTACTCGATAGCTAGCGGGAACACAGATACGCAGTATTTT.

This clone was seen once. This chain connects TRBV30 to TRBJ2-3, with D uncertain. Trimming cost V 2 bases and J 5 bases, with 11 bases left between them. This CDR3 region has 13 residues. CDR1 and CDR2 from the germline V gene are GTSNPN and SVGIG (reference sequence). CDR3 residues: CAWSTPPRDTQYF. The CDR3 coding sequence is TGTGCCTGGAGTACCCCCCCTAGAGATACGCAGTATTTT.

The rearrangement links TRBV12-1 to TRBJ1-5; the DNA was not used to check the table's D call, TRBD1. TRBV12-1 is listed as a pseudogene. The CDR3 totals 15 residues. The CDR3 DNA is TGTGCCAGCAGCTTTCCCGACAGGGGAAATCAGCCCCAGCATTTT. Protein sequence: CASSFPDRGNQPQHF.